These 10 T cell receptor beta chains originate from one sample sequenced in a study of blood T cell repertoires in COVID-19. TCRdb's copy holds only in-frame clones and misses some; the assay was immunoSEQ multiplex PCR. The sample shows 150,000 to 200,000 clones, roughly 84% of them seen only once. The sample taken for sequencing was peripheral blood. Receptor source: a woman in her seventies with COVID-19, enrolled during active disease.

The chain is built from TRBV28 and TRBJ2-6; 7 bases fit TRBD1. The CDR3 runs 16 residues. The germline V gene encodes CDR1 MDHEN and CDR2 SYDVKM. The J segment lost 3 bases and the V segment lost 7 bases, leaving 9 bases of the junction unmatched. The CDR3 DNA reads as TGTGCCAGCAAAACGAGAGGGGGCGGTGGGGCCAACGTCCTGACTTTC. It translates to CASKTRGGGGANVLTF.

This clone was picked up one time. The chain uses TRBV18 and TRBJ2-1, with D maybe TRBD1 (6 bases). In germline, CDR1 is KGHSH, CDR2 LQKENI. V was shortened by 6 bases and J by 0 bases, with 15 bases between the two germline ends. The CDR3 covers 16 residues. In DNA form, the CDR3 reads TGTGCCAGCTCCCCCCCCCAGGGACACTCCTACAATGAGCAGTTCTTC. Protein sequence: CASSPPQGHSYNEQFF.

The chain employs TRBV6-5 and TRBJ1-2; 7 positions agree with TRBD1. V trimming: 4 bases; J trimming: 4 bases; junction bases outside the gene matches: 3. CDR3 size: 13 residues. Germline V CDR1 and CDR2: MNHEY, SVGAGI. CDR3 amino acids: CASSLGQIYGYTF. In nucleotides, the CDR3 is TGTGCCAGCAGTTTGGGACAGATCTATGGCTACACCTTC.

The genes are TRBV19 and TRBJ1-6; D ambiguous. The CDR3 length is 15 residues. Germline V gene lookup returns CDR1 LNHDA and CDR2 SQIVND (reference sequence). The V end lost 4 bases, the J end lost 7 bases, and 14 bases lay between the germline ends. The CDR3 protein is CASSNGRWENSPLHF. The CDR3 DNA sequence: TGTGCCAGTAGTAACGGGCGGTGGGAGAATTCACCCCTCCACTTT.

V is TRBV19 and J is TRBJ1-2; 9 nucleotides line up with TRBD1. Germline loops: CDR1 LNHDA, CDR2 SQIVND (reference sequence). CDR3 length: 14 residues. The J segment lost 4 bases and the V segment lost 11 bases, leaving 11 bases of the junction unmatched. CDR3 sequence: CACQGGTGTYGYTF. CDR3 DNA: TGTGCCTGCCAAGGGGGGACAGGGACCTATGGCTACACCTTC.

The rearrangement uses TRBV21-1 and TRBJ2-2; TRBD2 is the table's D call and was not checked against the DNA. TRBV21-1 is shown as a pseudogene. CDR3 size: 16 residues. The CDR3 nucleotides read TGTGCCAGCCCACTAGCGGGAGTAAGTGACACCGGGGAGCTGTTTTTT. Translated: CASPLAGVSDTGELFF.

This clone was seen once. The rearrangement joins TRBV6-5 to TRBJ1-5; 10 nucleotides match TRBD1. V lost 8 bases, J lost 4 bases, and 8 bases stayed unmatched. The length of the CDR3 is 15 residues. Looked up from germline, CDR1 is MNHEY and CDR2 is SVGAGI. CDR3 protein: CASSKVGQGNQPQHF. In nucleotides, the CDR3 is TGTGCCAGCTCCAAGGTGGGACAGGGGAATCAGCCCCAGCATTTT.

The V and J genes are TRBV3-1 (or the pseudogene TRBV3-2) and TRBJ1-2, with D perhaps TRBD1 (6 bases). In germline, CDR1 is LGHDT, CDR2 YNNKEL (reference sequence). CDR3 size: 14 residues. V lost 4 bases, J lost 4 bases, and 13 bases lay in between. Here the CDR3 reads CASSPPARGYGYTF. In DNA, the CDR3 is TGTGCCAGCAGCCCCCCTGCCAGGGGCTATGGCTACACCTTC.

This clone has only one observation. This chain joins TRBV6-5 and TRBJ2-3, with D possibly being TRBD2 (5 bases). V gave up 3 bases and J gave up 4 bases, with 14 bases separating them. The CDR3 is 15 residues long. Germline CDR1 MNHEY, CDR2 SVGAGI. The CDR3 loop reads CASSYEGKLPDTQYF. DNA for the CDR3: TGTGCCAGCAGTTATGAGGGAAAATTACCAGATACGCAGTATTTT.

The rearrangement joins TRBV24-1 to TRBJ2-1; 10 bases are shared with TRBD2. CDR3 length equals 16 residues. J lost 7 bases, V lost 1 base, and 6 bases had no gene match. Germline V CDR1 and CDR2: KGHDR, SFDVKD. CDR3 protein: CATSDFLAGDDNEQFF. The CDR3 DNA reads TGTGCCACCAGTGATTTCCTAGCGGGAGATGATAATGAGCAGTTCTTC.